This T cell receptor (beta chain) was identified in a study of spatial heterogeneity in lung cancer. This clonotype was counted many times. As yet, its antigen is unknown. Study observations and caveats: In blood, ubiquitous expanded tumor TCRs appeared more at resection than follow-up.

The length of the CDR3 is 15 residues. Germline V gives CDR1 MNHEY, CDR2 SVGAGI. Losses at the gene ends were 5 bases for V and 5 bases for J; bases not matched to a gene: 7. Time point described: sample taken at primary tumor resection. Without sorting, whole RNA was sequenced from tumor, nontumor lung or frozen PBMC. The presence of a unique molecular identifier marked each TCR cDNA molecule. In TCRdb, the 5' RACE reads were re-called with MiXCR into one record per CDR3 protein. The sample gives around 7,000 distinct CDR3 sequences, about 7% of which show up once; under 85% is in the top ten. The TCR originated in a male donor with early-stage non-small cell lung cancer. This chain links TRBV6-5 with TRBJ2-1; TRBD1 matches 9 bases. The source material was PBMCs, sampled at surgery. This CDR3 reads CASSAGTGNNNEQFF. CDR3 coding DNA: TGTGCCAGCAGTGCCGGGACAGGGAATAACAATGAGCAGTTCTTC.